The clone carrying this T cell receptor (beta chain) has only a few counts. Its antigen remains unidentified. This sample is part of a study of T-cell reconstitution after alpha-beta-depleted transplantation in children. Unique molecular identifiers were incorporated into the prepared TCRbeta library. TCRdb re-called the PCR reads through MiXCR, storing one row per CDR3 protein. Of 100,000 to 150,000 distinct CDR3 sequences listed, 20% to 25% were seen once; the top ten hold roughly a tenth. Study-wide results and caveats: The main origin of T-cell counts and diversity one year after transplant was newly produced T cells. Reportedly, only several hundred clones from non-depleted graft cells drove alpha-beta T-cell counts at about two months. After transplant, high TCRbeta diversity at day 60 in some patients arose from surviving recipient T cells and thymic progenitors.

Germline-derived CDR1 and CDR2 are ENHRY and SYGVKD. The CDR3 totals 16 residues. Between the trimmed V and J ends, which lost 1 base and 0 bases, there was a span of 10 bases. The TCR comes from a male patient aged 2-15 years who had a stem cell transplant for chronic granulomatous disease, so the T cells may come from the graft donor. This chain joins TRBV10-3 and TRBJ2-1, with unresolved D. The starting material was PBMCs, mostly from graft donor cells, obtained 180 days after TCRalphabeta/CD19-depleted stem cell transplant. CDR3 protein: CAISEFRYSSYNEQFF. In DNA, the CDR3 is TGTGCCATCAGTGAGTTCCGGTACAGCTCCTACAATGAGCAGTTCTTC.